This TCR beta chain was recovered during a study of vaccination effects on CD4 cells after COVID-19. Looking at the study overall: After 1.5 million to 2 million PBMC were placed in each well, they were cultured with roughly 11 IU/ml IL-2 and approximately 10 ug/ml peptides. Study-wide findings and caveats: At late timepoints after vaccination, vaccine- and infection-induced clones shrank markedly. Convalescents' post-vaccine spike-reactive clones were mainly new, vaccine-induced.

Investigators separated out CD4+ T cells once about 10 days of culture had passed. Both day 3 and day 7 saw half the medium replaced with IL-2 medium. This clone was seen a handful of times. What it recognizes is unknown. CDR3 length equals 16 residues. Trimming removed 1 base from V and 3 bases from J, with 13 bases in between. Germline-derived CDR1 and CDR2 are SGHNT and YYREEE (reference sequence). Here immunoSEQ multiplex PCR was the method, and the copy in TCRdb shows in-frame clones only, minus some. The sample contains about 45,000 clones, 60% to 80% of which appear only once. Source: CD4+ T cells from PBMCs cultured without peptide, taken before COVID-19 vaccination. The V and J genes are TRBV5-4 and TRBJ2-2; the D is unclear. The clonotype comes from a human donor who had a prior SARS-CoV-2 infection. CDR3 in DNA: TGTGCCAGCAGCTTGATCGCTAACACCTACACCGGGGAGCTGTTTTTT. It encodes CASSLIANTYTGELFF.